This T cell receptor beta chain was sequenced for a study of blood T cell repertoires in COVID-19. In the study overall: Specimens from acute and convalescent COVID-19 originated in the United States, Italy and Spain. T cells, B-cell-depleted T cells, or PBMCs provided the cDNA or gDNA that served as material.

Authors' processing steps: Cell counts per sample came from amplifying reference gene primers. Measured with immunoSEQ multiplex PCR; TCRdb has only the in-frame clones, and not every one. The DNA gave D and trimming, while V, J and clone size come from that table. The sample records about 260,000 clones, roughly 90% being singletons. This clone was observed a handful of times. Sequencing was carried out using peripheral blood. This TCR was recovered from a human donor in a cohort sampled during active COVID-19.

The CDR3 DNA reads as TGTGCCAGCAGTGCCCCGGGACACCTGAACACTGAAGCTTTCTTT. Its translation is CASSAPGHLNTEAFF. The chain combines TRBV27 with TRBJ1-1; tentatively, D is TRBD1 (6 bases). The germline V and J ends were trimmed by 5 bases and 0 bases, with 13 bases remaining between them. CDR1 MNHEY and CDR2 SMNVEV come from the germline V gene (reference sequence). The CDR3 runs to 15 residues.